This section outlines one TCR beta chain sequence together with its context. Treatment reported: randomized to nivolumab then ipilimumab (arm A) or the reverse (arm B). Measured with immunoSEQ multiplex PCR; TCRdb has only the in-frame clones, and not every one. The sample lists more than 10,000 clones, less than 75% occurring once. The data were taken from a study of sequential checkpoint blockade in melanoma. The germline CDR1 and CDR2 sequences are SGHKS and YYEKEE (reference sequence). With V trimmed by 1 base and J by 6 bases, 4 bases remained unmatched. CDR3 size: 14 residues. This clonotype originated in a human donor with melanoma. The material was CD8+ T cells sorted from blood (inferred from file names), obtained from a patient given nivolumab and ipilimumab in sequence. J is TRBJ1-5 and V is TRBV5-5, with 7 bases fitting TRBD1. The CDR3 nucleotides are TGTGCCAGCAGCTTGTCAGGGGGAAGTCAGCCCCAGCATTTT. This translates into CASSLSGGSQPQHF. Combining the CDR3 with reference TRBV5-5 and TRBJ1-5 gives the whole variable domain DAGVTQSPTHLIKTRGQQVTLRCSPISGHKSVSWYQQVLGQGPQFIFQYYEKEERGRGNFPDRFSARQFPNYSSELNVNALLLGDSALYLCASSLSGGSQPQHFGDGTRLSIL.